The sequence of this T cell receptor (beta chain) was determined in a study of cytomegalovirus exposure and HLA in healthy donors. Study-wide context: About 85 million unique TCRs from HLA-typed donors were held in an early release of data.

Study findings and constraints: Later analysis demonstrated an association between a missense DCLRE1C variant and TCR beta V- and J-gene trimming. The CMV antigen specificity of a few CMV-associated chains was confirmed through in vitro analysis.

Researchers ran the PCR with 60 Vbeta and 13 Jbeta primers. Clones were read by immunoSEQ multiplex PCR, and TCRdb kept only the in-frame ones, dropping some. The sample has around 110,000 clones, about 74% seen once. Concerning this clone itself: Antigen specificity is unknown.

The sample taken for sequencing was PBMCs. This clonotype originated in a woman in her thirties or forties in good health and CMV-seropositive.

The CDR3 loop is CSATGNEQFF. In nucleotides, the CDR3 is TGCAGTGCTACAGGTAATGAGCAGTTCTTC. The rearrangement joins TRBV20-1 to TRBJ2-1, with D hard to call. The V gene's germline CDR1 is DFQATT and CDR2 SNEGSKA (reference sequence). This CDR3 has 10 residues. The V gene lost 4 bases and the J gene lost 7 bases, with 5 bases spanning the gap.